The clone carrying this T cell receptor beta chain was observed at least ten times. The antigen is undetermined. Stable disease denoted Graves' hyperthyroidism without ophthalmopathy progression within 18 months. Lactation, pregnancy, other autoimmune disease or uncontrolled infection excluded patients. This specimen comes from a study of T cells in Graves' hyperthyroidism and ophthalmopathy. The V segment lost 5 bases and the J segment 5 bases; nucleotides outside the gene matches: 8. CDR1 MNHEY and CDR2 SVGEGT come from the germline V gene. The CDR3 runs to 14 residues. Study-level points and caveats: Separating ophthalmopathy from stable hyperthyroidism was achieved by a 13 V-J model. Appearing also in blood were most of the thyroid clonotypes expanded above 0.001.

What was amplified from RNA transcripts were TCR beta CDR3 regions. The TCR CDR3 first-round RT-PCR relied on the HTBI primer set. TCRdb reprocessed the multiplex PCR reads via MiXCR and lists one record per CDR3 protein. The table has roughly 570,000 distinct CDR3 sequences, 46% seen once. The chain carries TRBV6-2 or TRBV6-3 and TRBJ2-7, with 8 bases that match TRBD1. This clonotype was obtained from a woman aged 18 to 35 with Graves' hyperthyroidism. Sequencing used peripheral blood or thyroid tissue (not recorded which). For the CDR3, the DNA is TGTGCCAGCAGTCAGAGGACAGGGATCCACGAGCAGTACTTC. It translates to CASSQRTGIHEQYF.